These 10 T cell receptor beta chains came from one sample sequenced in a study of T cell responses to AZD1222 COVID-19 vaccine. The assay was immunoSEQ multiplex PCR, and TCRdb's table has in-frame clones only and misses some. This sample has some 95,000 clones, with around 86% found just once. The specimen comprised peripheral blood, sampled on day 0 of AZD1222 vaccination. These receptors were collected from an adult in good health.

J is TRBJ1-5 and V is TRBV19; 7 bases agree with TRBD1. Germline trimming cut 5 bases from V and 5 bases from J; bases unmatched to any gene: 9. The length of the CDR3 is 15 residues. Germline CDR1 and CDR2: LNHDA and SQIVND (reference sequence). As DNA, the CDR3 is TGTGCCAGTAGTGCAAAACAGGGGTTAGATCAGCCCCAGCATTTT. As protein: CASSAKQGLDQPQHF.

J is TRBJ1-3 and V is TRBV5-4, with TRBD1 matching over 7 bases. Germline-derived CDR1 and CDR2 are SGHNT and YYREEE (reference sequence). J gave up 3 bases and V 4 bases, and 4 bases lay outside the gene matches. This CDR3 is 14 amino acids long. This CDR3 is CASSGGQDGNTIYF. The CDR3 region has the DNA TGTGCCAGCAGCGGAGGACAGGATGGAAACACCATATATTTT. The full variable domain, with the rest looked up from reference TRBV5-4 and TRBJ1-3, is ETGVTQSPTHLIKTRGQQVTLRCSSQSGHNTVSWYQQALGQGPQFIFQYYREEENGRGNFPPRFSGLQFPNYSSELNVNALELDDSALYLCASSGGQDGNTIYFGEGSWLTVV.

J is TRBJ2-7 and V is TRBV11-2; 9 bases match TRBD1. V dropped 5 bases and J dropped 3; count of bases not matched to a gene: 11. This CDR3 spans 16 amino acids. Germline V gene data show CDR1 as SGHAT and CDR2 as FQNNGV. The CDR3 reads CASSLAGGQGFYEQYF. CDR3 sequence (DNA): TGTGCCAGCAGCCTCGCCGGGGGACAGGGCTTCTACGAGCAGTACTTC.

The genes are TRBV7-6 and TRBJ2-2; 14 bases agree with TRBD2. Looked up from germline, CDR1 is SGHVS and CDR2 is FNYEAQ. V trimming: 4 bases; J trimming: 6 bases; junction bases outside the gene matches: 4. The CDR3 sequence is 16 residues long. This chain's CDR3 is CASSSTTSGRAGELFF. As DNA, the CDR3 is TGTGCCAGCAGCTCAACGACTAGCGGGAGGGCCGGGGAGCTGTTTTTT.

The genes are TRBV7-2 and TRBJ2-1; tentatively, D is TRBD2 (6 bases). V was clipped by 4 bases and J by 8 bases, with 15 bases between them. This CDR3 spans 14 amino acids. Germline V lookup: CDR1 SGHTA, CDR2 FQGNSA. This chain's CDR3 is CASSYRVGGDEQFF. CDR3 DNA: TGTGCCAGCAGCTACCGGGTAGGAGGGGATGAGCAGTTCTTC. Full variable domain (remainder filled in from reference TRBV7-2 and TRBJ2-1): GAGVSQSPSNKVTEKGKDVELRCDPISGHTALYWYRQSLGQGLEFLIYFQGNSAPDKSGLPSDRFSAERTGGSVSTLTIQRTQQEDSAVYLCASSYRVGGDEQFFGPGTRLTVL.

In its sample, this clone was seen a few times. The V call is TRBV7-4, the J call TRBJ1-5, with TRBD1 matching 7 bases. The ends lost 5 bases at V and 10 bases at J; junction bases unmatched: 20. The CDR3 extends over 17 amino acids. CDR1 is SGHVT, CDR2 SQSDAQ, per germline. DNA of the CDR3: TGTGCCAGCAGCCCACCCGGGACAGTGACAGCTATCTCACCCCAGCATTTT. Its translation is CASSPPGTVTAISPQHF.

The chain is built from TRBV4-1 and TRBJ1-2, with a weak D call TRBD1 (5 bases). Germline V gene lookup returns CDR1 MGHRA and CDR2 YSYEKL. The CDR3 has 15 amino acids. V was clipped by 2 bases and J by 2 bases, with 12 bases between them. The CDR3 protein is CASSQPGRRNYGYTF. The CDR3 DNA reads TGCGCCAGCAGCCAACCGGGACGCCGAAACTATGGCTACACCTTC.

The chain uses TRBV2 and TRBJ2-1; TRBD2 matches at 11 bases. V was pared by 4 bases and J by 6 bases, with 5 bases of the junction left unmatched. The V gene's germline CDR1 is SNHLY and CDR2 FYNNEI. The CDR3 length is 15 residues. The CDR3: CASSGTSGPLNEQFF. Written as DNA, the CDR3 is TGTGCCAGCAGTGGGACTAGCGGGCCCCTCAATGAGCAGTTCTTC.

This clone was recorded only once. The chain employs TRBV5-6 and TRBJ2-1; D is undetermined. Germline V gives CDR1 SGHDT, CDR2 YYEEEE. V lost 0 bases to trimming and J lost 0 bases, with 4 bases between them. The CDR3 covers 14 residues. The CDR3, as DNA: TGTGCCAGCAGCTTGGGCGTCTCCTACAATGAGCAGTTCTTC. Translation gives CASSLGVSYNEQFF.

The chain carries TRBV10-3 and TRBJ1-5, with TRBD1 matching 9 bases. Germline V CDR1 and CDR2: ENHRY, SYGVKD. The CDR3 contains 14 residues. The V gene end was trimmed by 2 bases and the J gene end by 6 bases; junction bases not matched to a gene: 2. As DNA, the CDR3 is TGTGCCATCAGTGAGGGGACAGGGCGTCAGCCCCAGCATTTT. Its protein product is CAISEGTGRQPQHF.